Shown below are 8 T cell receptor beta chains from a single sample sequenced in a study of OX40 agonist ivuxolimab in advanced cancers. The library was made by the immunoSEQ multiplex PCR assay. What TCRdb holds here is the immuneACCESS table cut down to in-frame rearrangements. Part of the clones is not present; checked against another copy, under half of the missing clones reflect an unresolved V gene, and the others are unexplained. Present in this sample are about 76,000 clones, roughly nine tenths of which were seen just once. Around 0.19% of the sample belongs to the ten largest clones. This material consisted of CD4+ or CD8+ T cells sorted from blood, taken in a trial of the OX40 agonist ivuxolimab. The source is an adult with an advanced solid tumor such as melanoma, head and neck, liver or kidney cancer.

The chain uses TRBV15 and TRBJ1-1; D unresolved. Germline CDR1 is LNHNV and CDR2 is YYDKDF (reference sequence). The V and J ends lost 5 bases and 4 bases respectively, with 11 bases between them. The length of the CDR3 is 13 residues. CDR3 amino acids: CATSSTIGTEAFF. The CDR3 bases are TGTGCCACCAGCTCGACAATCGGCACTGAAGCTTTCTTT. Using reference TRBV15 and TRBJ1-1 for the parts outside the CDR3, the full variable domain is DAMVIQNPRYQVTQFGKPVTLSCSQTLNHNVMYWYQQKSSQAPKLLFHYYDKDFNNEADTPDNFQSRRPNTSFCFLDIRSPGLGDTAMYLCATSSTIGTEAFFGQGTRLTVV.

This chain links TRBV29-1 with TRBJ2-4; unclear D gene. CDR3 length: 14 amino acids. Trimming stripped 6 bases from V and 2 bases from J, with 14 bases between. The germline gives CDR1 SQVTM, CDR2 ANQGSEA. CDR3 in amino acids: CSVPSGFSKNIQYF. The DNA for the CDR3 is TGCAGCGTCCCCTCGGGCTTTTCCAAAAACATTCAGTACTTC.

The CDR3 DNA reads TGCGCCAGCAGCTCCGTGGGTGTCAGCGGGTTGAACACCGGGGAGCTGTTTTTT. It yields the protein CASSSVGVSGLNTGELFF. The genes are TRBV5-1 and TRBJ2-2; weak D call: TRBD2 (6 bases). CDR1 and CDR2 from the germline V gene are SGHRS and YFSETQ. CDR3 length: 18 residues. The V and J ends lost 3 bases and 1 base respectively, with 19 bases between them.

The gene calls are TRBV11-2 and TRBJ2-7; weak D call: TRBD1 (7 bases). This CDR3 is built from 14 residues. CDR1 and CDR2 (germline): SGHAT, FQNNGV. Trimming removed 1 base from V and 6 bases from J, with 13 bases in between. The CDR3 loop is CASSLVVQGGEQYF. CDR3 coding DNA: TGTGCCAGCAGCTTAGTGGTCCAGGGGGGCGAGCAGTACTTC.

V gene TRBV7-9 combines with J gene TRBJ2-3; TRBD1 matches at 7 bases. Per germline, CDR1 SEHNR and CDR2 FQNEAQ (reference sequence). V shed 5 bases, J shed 6 bases, and the junction held 8 bases outside the gene matches. The CDR3 covers 14 residues. The CDR3 nucleotides read TGTGCCAGCAGCCTAACACAGGGGTCGGATACGCAGTATTTT. Residues: CASSLTQGSDTQYF.

The J gene is TRBJ2-7, the V gene TRBV6-5; 8 bases match TRBD2. Unmatched junction bases numbered 11, after V lost 6 bases and J lost 4 bases. Germline values: CDR1 MNHEY, CDR2 SVGAGI. The length of the CDR3 is 15 residues. The CDR3 loop reads CASSGEGGGGYEQYF. The CDR3, as DNA: TGTGCCAGCAGCGGCGAGGGAGGCGGGGGGTACGAGCAGTACTTC.

This sequence joins TRBV5-1 and TRBJ2-1, with 11 bases lining up with TRBD1. The CDR3 runs 17 residues. Germline V gene lookup returns CDR1 SGHRS and CDR2 YFSETQ. The J segment lost 5 bases and the V segment lost 3 bases, leaving 10 bases of the junction unmatched. The CDR3 here is CASSSMTGTGGNNEQFF. CDR3 sequence (DNA): TGCGCCAGCAGCTCTATGACTGGGACAGGGGGGAACAATGAGCAGTTCTTC.

The chain combines TRBV6-6 with TRBJ1-6; 9 bases are shared with TRBD1. Losses at the gene ends were 9 bases for V and 10 bases for J; bases not matched to a gene: 7. Germline CDR1 reads MNHNY; CDR2 reads SVGAGI (reference sequence). This CDR3 is 13 amino acids long. CDR3 amino acids: CASSGTGPSPLHF. The CDR3 DNA reads TGTGCCAGTTCCGGGACAGGGCCCTCACCCCTCCACTTT.